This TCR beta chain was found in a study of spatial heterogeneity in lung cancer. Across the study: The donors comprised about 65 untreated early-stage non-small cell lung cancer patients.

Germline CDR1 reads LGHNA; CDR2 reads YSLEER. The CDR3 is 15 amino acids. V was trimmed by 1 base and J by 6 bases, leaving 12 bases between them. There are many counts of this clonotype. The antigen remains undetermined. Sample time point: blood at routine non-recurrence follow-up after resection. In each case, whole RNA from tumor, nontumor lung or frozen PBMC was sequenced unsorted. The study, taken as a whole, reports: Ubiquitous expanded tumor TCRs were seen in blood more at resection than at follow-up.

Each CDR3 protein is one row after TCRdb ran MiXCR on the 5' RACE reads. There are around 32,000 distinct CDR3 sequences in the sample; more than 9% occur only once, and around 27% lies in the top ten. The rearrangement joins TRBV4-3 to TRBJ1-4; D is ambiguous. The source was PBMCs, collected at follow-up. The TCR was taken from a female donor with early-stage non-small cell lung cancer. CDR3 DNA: TGCGCCAGCAGCCAAGTACGGGCAGGCGATGAAAAACTGTTTTTT. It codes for CASSQVRAGDEKLFF.